These T cell receptor beta chains were read from a single sample in a study of graft-versus-host responses after intestinal transplantation. Profiling relied on immunoSEQ multiplex PCR, and the TCRdb table lists in-frame clones only, not all of them. The table includes 8,600 or so clones, under 35% detected once. Material: alloreactive CD8+ T cells from a mixed lymphocyte reaction culture, obtained before transplantation. These receptors all come from a human patient who was an organ donor for intestinal transplantation. Both conserved end residues are part of each CDR3. The order of the fields is D gene, J gene, clone size, V gene, CDR3 protein, CDR3 DNA. D genes are given only for firm matches. Only some rows state a clone size, as once, few, many or a class for expanded clones.

-	TRBJ1-5	medium-sized	TRBV4-3	CASSQDRAANQPQHF	TGCGCCAGCAGCCAAGACAGGGCTGCCAATCAGCCCCAGCATTTT
-	TRBJ2-1	-	TRBV7-8	CASSSETSRDEQFF	TGTGCCAGCAGCTCAGAGACTAGTAGAGATGAGCAGTTCTTC
-	TRBJ2-7	-	TRBV10-2	CASTPGLSSYEQYF	TGCGCCAGCACCCCTGGGCTCAGCTCCTACGAGCAGTACTTC
-	TRBJ2-2	-	TRBV6-6	CASRALNRELFF	TGTGCCAGCAGAGCCCTCAACAGGGAGCTGTTTTTT
-	TRBJ2-7	-	TRBV7-9	CASSFNSRTASYEQYF	TGTGCCAGCAGCTTTAATTCGAGGACAGCCTCCTACGAGCAGTACTTC
-	TRBJ1-1	-	TRBV11-1	CASSPTQDLGTEAFF	TGTGCCAGCAGCCCTACCCAGGACCTGGGGACTGAAGCTTTCTTT
-	TRBJ1-5	-	TRBV6-9	CASSYRHLEPQHF	TGTGCCAGCAGTTACAGACACCTTGAGCCCCAGCATTTT
-	TRBJ2-3	-	TRBV5-4	CASSPQTSTDTQYF	TGCGCCAGCAGCCCCCAGACTAGCACAGATACGCAGTATTTT
-	TRBJ1-1	-	TRBV4-1	CASSQDRNTEAFF	TGCGCCAGCAGCCAAGATCGGAACACTGAAGCTTTCTTT
TRBD2	TRBJ2-7	few	TRBV4-3	CASSQDGSGVYEQYF	TGCGCCAGCAGCCAAGATGGTAGCGGGGTCTACGAGCAGTACTTC
TRBD1	TRBJ1-5	few	TRBV5-5	CASRRDSRGPQHF	TGTGCCAGCAGGAGGGACAGCCGAGGGCCCCAGCATTTT
-	TRBJ1-1	medium-sized	TRBV19	CASSIGPGPNTEAFF	TGTGCCAGTAGTATCGGTCCGGGGCCGAACACTGAAGCTTTCTTT
-	TRBJ1-4	large	TRBV2	CASSDPTGRRDEKLFF	TGTGCCAGCAGCGACCCGACAGGTCGGAGAGATGAAAAACTGTTTTTT
-	TRBJ1-1	-	TRBV7-9	CASSLGWNTEAFF	TGTGCCAGCAGCTTGGGTTGGAACACTGAAGCTTTCTTT
TRBD1	TRBJ2-1	-	TRBV14	CASSHRSHRGQVHNEQFF	TGTGCCAGCAGCCACCGCTCCCACAGGGGGCAAGTACACAATGAGCAGTTCTTC
TRBD1	TRBJ2-5	few	TRBV14	CASSLRTGGSQETQYF	TGTGCCAGCAGCCTGCGGACAGGGGGTTCACAAGAGACCCAGTACTTC
-	TRBJ2-7	-	TRBV4-1	CASSQGWGGYEQYF	TGCGCCAGCAGCCAAGGATGGGGCGGCTACGAGCAGTACTTC
-	TRBJ1-2	-	TRBV7-2	CASSPGSGSSYGYTF	TGCGCCAGCAGCCCAGGGTCAGGATCCTCCTATGGCTACACCTTC
-	TRBJ2-7	few	TRBV6-1	CASSSQMGAYEQYF	TGTGCCAGCAGCTCCCAGATGGGGGCCTACGAGCAGTACTTC
-	TRBJ2-3	few	TRBV5-6	CASSPMTEGGWDTQYF	TGTGCCAGCAGCCCGATGACGGAGGGTGGGTGGGATACGCAGTATTTT
-	TRBJ1-2	-	TRBV29-1	CSVEDGVGYTF	TGCAGCGTTGAAGATGGAGTTGGCTACACCTTC
-	TRBJ1-4	-	TRBV4-1	CSSSQTYKQYGGKLFF	TGCTCCAGCAGCCAAACATACAAACAATACGGGGGAAAACTGTTTTTT
-	TRBJ2-1	-	TRBV4-1	CASSQDTVSYNEQFF	TGCGCCAGCAGCCAAGATACGGTCTCCTACAATGAGCAGTTCTTC
-	TRBJ1-1	few	TRBV27	CASSLSVDTEAFF	TGTGCCAGCAGTTTATCCGTCGACACTGAAGCTTTCTTT
-	TRBJ1-1	-	TRBV12-2	CASRLAIQGNTEAFF	TGTGCAAGTCGCTTAGCGATACAGGGGAACACTGAAGCTTTCTTT
TRBD2	TRBJ2-7	few	TRBV5-4	CASSQEMTSGSLYEQYF	TGTGCCAGCAGCCAAGAGATGACTAGCGGGAGTCTCTACGAGCAGTACTTC
-	TRBJ1-1	-	TRBV7-8	CASSLAQRPEAFF	TGTGCCAGCAGCTTAGCGCAGAGGCCAGAAGCTTTCTTT
-	TRBJ2-2	medium-sized	TRBV27	CASSPVNTGELFF	TGTGCCAGCAGTCCAGTGAACACCGGGGAGCTGTTTTTT
-	TRBJ2-7	-	TRBV5-6	CASTPGVTYEQYF	TGTGCCAGCACTCCGGGGGTAACCTACGAGCAGTACTTC
TRBD2	TRBJ2-1	medium-sized	TRBV6-5	CASSYAPRGGEQFF	TGTGCCAGCAGTTACGCCCCCCGGGGGGGGGAGCAGTTCTTC
-	TRBJ1-1	medium-sized	TRBV30	CAWSKNTEAFF	TGTGCCTGGAGTAAGAACACTGAAGCTTTCTTT
-	TRBJ2-7	-	TRBV7-2	CASSSQLSRGGEQYF	TGTGCCAGCAGCTCACAACTATCTCGGGGAGGCGAGCAGTACTTC
-	TRBJ2-2	many	TRBV6-9	CASSYVNTGELFF	TGTGCCAGCAGTTACGTCAACACCGGGGAGCTGTTTTTT
TRBD2	TRBJ2-3	-	TRBV5-4	CASSLLAGSTDTQYF	TGTGCCAGCAGCCTTCTAGCGGGGAGCACAGATACGCAGTATTTT
-	TRBJ2-2	-	TRBV2	CASSGAGELFF	TGTGCCAGCAGTGGGGCCGGGGAGCTGTTTTTT
-	TRBJ2-7	-	TRBV7-6	CASSPDPETYEQYF	TGTGCCAGCAGCCCGGACCCAGAAACTTACGAGCAGTACTTC
TRBD1	TRBJ2-2	-	TRBV4-2	CASSLFRTGGTGELFF	TGTGCCAGCAGCTTGTTCCGGACAGGGGGCACCGGGGAGCTGTTTTTT
TRBD2	TRBJ2-7	-	TRBV11-2	CASSQEMTSGSLYEQYF	TGTGCCAGCAGCCAAGAGATGACTAGCGGGAGTCTCTACGAGCAGTACTTC
TRBD1	TRBJ2-7	-	TRBV7-2	CASSLQARTGSYEQYF	TGTGCCAGCAGCTTACAAGCCCGGACAGGGTCCTACGAGCAGTACTTC
-	TRBJ1-1	-	TRBV7-9	CASSLLDGEAFF	TGTGCCAGCAGCCTCCTAGACGGAGAAGCTTTCTTT
-	TRBJ1-1	-	TRBV11-1	CASSLGQGTEAFF	TGTGCCAGCAGCTTAGGCCAGGGGACTGAAGCTTTCTTT
TRBD2	TRBJ2-5	-	TRBV13	CASSSPGLAGKTQYF	TGTGCCAGCAGTTCTCCGGGACTAGCTGGCAAGACCCAGTACTTC
-	TRBJ2-3	-	TRBV11-3	CASSQGTDTQYF	TGTGCCAGCAGCCAGGGCACAGATACGCAGTATTTT
TRBD2	TRBJ2-7	few	TRBV11-2	CASSLDRTSGRQEYF	TGTGCCAGCAGCTTAGATCGGACTAGCGGGAGACAGGAGTACTTC
TRBD2	TRBJ2-7	large	TRBV27	CASSLGTSYEQYF	TGTGCCAGCAGTTTAGGGACTAGCTACGAGCAGTACTTC
-	TRBJ1-1	few	TRBV4-1	CASSPPGGRKNTEAFF	TGCGCCAGCAGCCCCCCCGGGGGCAGAAAGAACACTGAAGCTTTCTTT
-	TRBJ1-5	medium-sized	TRBV19	CASSMFEGSNQPQHF	TGTGCCAGTAGTATGTTTGAGGGTAGCAATCAGCCCCAGCATTTT
-	TRBJ1-6	-	TRBV5-8	CARGQTWGSPLHF	TGTGCCAGGGGCCAGACTTGGGGTTCACCCCTCCACTTT
-	TRBJ1-5	large	TRBV4-3	CASSQDRASNQPQHF	TGCGCCAGCAGCCAAGACAGGGCCAGCAATCAGCCCCAGCATTTT
TRBD2	TRBJ2-7	-	TRBV7-2	CASSFDLAGVNEQYF	TGTGCCAGCAGCTTCGACCTAGCGGGAGTCAACGAGCAGTACTTC
TRBD1	TRBJ2-7	medium-sized	TRBV27	CASSLGTGGKEQYF	TGTGCCAGCAGTTTAGGGACAGGGGGCAAAGAGCAGTACTTC
-	TRBJ2-7	-	TRBV29-1	CSGAGGVAYEQYF	TGCAGCGGTGCCGGCGGGGTCGCCTACGAGCAGTACTTC
-	TRBJ2-7	-	TRBV11-2	CASSLRARSYEQYF	TGTGCCAGCAGCTTGAGGGCACGATCCTACGAGCAGTACTTC